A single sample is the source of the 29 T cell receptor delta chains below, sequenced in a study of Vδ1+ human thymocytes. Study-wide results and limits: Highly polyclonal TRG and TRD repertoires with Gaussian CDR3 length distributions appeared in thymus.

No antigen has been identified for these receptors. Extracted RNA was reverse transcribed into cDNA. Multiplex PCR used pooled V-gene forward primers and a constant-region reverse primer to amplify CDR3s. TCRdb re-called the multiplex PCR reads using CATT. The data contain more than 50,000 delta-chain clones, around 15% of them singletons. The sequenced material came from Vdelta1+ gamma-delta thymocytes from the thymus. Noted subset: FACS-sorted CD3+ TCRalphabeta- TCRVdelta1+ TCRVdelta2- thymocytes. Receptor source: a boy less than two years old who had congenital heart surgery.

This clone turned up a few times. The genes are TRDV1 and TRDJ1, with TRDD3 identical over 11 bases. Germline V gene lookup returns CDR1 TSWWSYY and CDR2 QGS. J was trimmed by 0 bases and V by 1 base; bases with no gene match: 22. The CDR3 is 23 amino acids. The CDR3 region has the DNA TGTGCTCTTGGGGAACCCCTTCTCCCCGTGGTGGGGGATACGCTGGGGTACACCGATAAACTCATCTTT. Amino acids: CALGEPLLPVVGDTLGYTDKLIF.

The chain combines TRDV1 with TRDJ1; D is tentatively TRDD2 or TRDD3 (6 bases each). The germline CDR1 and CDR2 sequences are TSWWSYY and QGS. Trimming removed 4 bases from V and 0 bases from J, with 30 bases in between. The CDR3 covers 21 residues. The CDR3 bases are TGTGCTCTTGGGGTTCCTTTGCCCCTTCCCCGAATGGGGGTTTACACCGATAAACTCATCTTT. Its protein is CALGVPLPLPRMGVYTDKLIF.

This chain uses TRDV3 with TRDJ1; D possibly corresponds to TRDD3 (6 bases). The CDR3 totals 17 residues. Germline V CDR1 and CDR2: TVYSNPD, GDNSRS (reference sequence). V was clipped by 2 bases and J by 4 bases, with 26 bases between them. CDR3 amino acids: CAFLVLPKYWVDDKLIF. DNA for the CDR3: TGTGCCTTTTTAGTACTTCCCAAGTACTGGGTCGACGATAAACTCATCTTT.

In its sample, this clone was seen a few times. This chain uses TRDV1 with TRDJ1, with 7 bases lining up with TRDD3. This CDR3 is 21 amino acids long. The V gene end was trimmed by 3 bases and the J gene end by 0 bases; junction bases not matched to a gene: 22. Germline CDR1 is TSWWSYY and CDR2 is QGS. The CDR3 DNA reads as TGTGCTCTTGGGGAGCTAGAAGGGGCACCCTGCGGGGGATCCAACACCGATAAACTCATCTTT. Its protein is CALGELEGAPCGGSNTDKLIF.

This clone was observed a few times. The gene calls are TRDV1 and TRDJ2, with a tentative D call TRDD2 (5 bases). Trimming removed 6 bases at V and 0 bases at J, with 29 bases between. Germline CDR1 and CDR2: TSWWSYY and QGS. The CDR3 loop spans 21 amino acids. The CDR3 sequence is CALGRSSRIYKSQALTAQLFF. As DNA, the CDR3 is TGTGCTCTTGGACGTTCCTCCAGGATTTATAAAAGCCAGGCTTTGACAGCACAACTCTTCTTT.

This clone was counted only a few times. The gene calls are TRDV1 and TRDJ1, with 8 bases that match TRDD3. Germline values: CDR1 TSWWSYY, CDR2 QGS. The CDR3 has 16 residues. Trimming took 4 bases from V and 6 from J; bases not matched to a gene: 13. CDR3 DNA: TGTGCTCTTGGGGTACTGGGGGTCCATACCCCAAATAAACTCATCTTT. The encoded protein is CALGVLGVHTPNKLIF.

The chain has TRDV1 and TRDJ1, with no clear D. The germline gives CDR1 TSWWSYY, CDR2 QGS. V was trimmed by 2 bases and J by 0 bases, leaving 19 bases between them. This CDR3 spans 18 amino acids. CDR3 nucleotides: TGTGCTCTTGGGGAATATGAAGGGCCAGCGTCGTACACCGATAAACTCATCTTT. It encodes CALGEYEGPASYTDKLIF.

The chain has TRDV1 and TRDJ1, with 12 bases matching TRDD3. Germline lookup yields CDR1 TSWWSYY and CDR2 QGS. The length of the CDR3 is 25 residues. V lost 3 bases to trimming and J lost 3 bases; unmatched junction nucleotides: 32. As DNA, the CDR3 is TGTGCTCTTGGGGACTCTCTTATTCCTTCCTACGGTTCGTACTGGGGGATACCCCAGGCCGATAAACTCATCTTT. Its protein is CALGDSLIPSYGSYWGIPQADKLIF.

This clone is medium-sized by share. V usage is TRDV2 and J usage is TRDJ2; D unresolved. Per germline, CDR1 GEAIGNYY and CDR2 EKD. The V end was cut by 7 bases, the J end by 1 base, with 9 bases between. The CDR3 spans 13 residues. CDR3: CACNSRLTAQLFF. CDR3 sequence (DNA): TGTGCCTGCAATTCACGTTTGACAGCACAACTCTTCTTT.

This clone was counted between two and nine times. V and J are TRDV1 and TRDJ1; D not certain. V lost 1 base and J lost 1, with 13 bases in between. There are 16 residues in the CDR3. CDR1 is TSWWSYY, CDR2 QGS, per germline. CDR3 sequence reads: CALGEPSVPCTDKLIF. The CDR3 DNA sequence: TGTGCTCTTGGGGAACCCAGCGTCCCTTGCACCGATAAACTCATCTTT.

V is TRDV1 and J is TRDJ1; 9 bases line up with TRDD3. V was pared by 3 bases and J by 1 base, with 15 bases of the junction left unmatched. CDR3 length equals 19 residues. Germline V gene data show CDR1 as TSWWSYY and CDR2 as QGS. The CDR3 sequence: CALGDSHSALGDPTDKLIF. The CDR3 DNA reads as TGTGCTCTTGGGGATTCCCACTCTGCTCTGGGGGATCCCACCGATAAACTCATCTTT.

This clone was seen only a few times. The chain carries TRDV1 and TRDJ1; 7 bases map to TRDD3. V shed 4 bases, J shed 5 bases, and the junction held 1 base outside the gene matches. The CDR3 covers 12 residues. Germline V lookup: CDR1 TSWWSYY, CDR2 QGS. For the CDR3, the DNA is TGTGCTCTTGGGGGACTGGGGGATAAACTCATCTTT. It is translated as CALGGLGDKLIF.

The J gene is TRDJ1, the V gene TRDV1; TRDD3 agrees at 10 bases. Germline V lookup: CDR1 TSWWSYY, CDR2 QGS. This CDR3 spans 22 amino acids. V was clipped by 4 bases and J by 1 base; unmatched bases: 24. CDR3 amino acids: CALGGRSYGSGGIRSCTDKLIF. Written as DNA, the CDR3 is TGTGCTCTTGGGGGGCGTTCCTACGGCTCTGGGGGGATACGTAGTTGCACCGATAAACTCATCTTT.

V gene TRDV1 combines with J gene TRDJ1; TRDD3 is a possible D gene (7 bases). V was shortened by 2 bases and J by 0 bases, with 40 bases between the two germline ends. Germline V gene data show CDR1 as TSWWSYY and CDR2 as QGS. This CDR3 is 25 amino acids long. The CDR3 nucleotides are TGTGCTCTTGGGGAATCCCACAGGCCTTCCATTTTACTGGGGATCCCCGCCTCGTACACCGATAAACTCATCTTT. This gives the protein CALGESHRPSILLGIPASYTDKLIF.

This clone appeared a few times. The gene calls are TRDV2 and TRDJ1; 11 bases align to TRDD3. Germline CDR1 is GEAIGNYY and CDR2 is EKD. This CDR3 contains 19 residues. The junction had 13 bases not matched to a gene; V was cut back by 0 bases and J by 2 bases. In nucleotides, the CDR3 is TGTGCCTGTGACACCGGCCTGGTGGGGGATACGCGTGGTACCGATAAACTCATCTTT. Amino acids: CACDTGLVGDTRGTDKLIF.

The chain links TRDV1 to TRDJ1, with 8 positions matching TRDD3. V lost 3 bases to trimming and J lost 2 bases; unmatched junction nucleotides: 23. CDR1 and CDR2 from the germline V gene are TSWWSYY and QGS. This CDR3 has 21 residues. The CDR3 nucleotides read TGTGCTCTTGGGGAGACCCCGTGGAGACCGACTCGGGGATACTGGACCGATAAACTCATCTTT. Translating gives CALGETPWRPTRGYWTDKLIF.

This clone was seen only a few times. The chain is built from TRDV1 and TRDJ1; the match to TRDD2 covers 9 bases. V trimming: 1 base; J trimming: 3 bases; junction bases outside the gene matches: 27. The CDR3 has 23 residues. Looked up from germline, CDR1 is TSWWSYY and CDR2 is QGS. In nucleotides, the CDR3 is TGTGCTCTTGGGGAACCCTCCTTCCTACCGAAAACCGATTACTGGGTTGGACCCGATAAACTCATCTTT. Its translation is CALGEPSFLPKTDYWVGPDKLIF.

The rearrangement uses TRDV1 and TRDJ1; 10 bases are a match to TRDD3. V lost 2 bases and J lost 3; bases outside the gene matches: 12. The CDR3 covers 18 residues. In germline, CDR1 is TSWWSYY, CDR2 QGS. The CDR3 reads CALGECTSPGGYSDKLIF. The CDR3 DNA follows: TGTGCTCTTGGGGAATGCACCTCTCCTGGGGGATATTCCGATAAACTCATCTTT.

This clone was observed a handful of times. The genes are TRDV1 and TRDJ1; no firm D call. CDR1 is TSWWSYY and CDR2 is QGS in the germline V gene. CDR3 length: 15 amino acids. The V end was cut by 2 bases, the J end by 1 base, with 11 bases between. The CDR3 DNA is TGTGCTCTTGGGGAATCTCAGTACGCCACCGATAAACTCATCTTT. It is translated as CALGESQYATDKLIF.

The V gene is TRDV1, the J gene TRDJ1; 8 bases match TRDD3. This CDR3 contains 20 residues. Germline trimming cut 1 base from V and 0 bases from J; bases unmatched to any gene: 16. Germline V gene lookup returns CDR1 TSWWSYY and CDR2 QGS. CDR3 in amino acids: CALGEPIPVLGVPDTDKLIF. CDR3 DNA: TGTGCTCTTGGGGAACCTATCCCAGTACTGGGGGTCCCGGACACCGATAAACTCATCTTT.

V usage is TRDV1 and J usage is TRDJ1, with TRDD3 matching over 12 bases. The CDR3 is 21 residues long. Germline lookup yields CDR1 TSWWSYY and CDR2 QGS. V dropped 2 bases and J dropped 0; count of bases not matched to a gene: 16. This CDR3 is CALGEVWTTGGYSRYTDKLIF. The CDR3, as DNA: TGTGCTCTTGGGGAAGTCTGGACTACTGGGGGATACTCGCGGTACACCGATAAACTCATCTTT.

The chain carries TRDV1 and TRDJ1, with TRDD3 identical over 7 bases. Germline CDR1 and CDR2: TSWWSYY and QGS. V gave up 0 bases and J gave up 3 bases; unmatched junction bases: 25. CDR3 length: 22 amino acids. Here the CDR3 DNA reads TGTGCTCTTGGGGAACTCCCCCTCTCGGCTTACTGGGGCCACATGGGGCCCGATAAACTCATCTTT. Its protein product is CALGELPLSAYWGHMGPDKLIF.

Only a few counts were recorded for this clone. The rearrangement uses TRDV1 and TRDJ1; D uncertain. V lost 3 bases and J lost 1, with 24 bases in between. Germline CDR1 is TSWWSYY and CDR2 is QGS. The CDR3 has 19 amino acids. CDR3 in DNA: TGTGCTCTTGGGGAGGTTTTTTCAATTGGGAAAGGGAGCACCGATAAACTCATCTTT. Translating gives CALGEVFSIGKGSTDKLIF.

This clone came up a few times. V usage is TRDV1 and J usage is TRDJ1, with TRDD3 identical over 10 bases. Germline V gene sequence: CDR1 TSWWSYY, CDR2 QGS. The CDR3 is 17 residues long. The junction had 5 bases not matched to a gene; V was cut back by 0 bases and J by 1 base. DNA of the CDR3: TGTGCTCTTGGGGAACTAAACCTGGGGGATATCACCGATAAACTCATCTTT. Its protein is CALGELNLGDITDKLIF.

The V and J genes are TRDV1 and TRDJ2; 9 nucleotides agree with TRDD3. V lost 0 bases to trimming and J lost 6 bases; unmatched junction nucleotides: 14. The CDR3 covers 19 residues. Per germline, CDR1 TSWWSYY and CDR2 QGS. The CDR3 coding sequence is TGTGCTCTTGGGGAACTTCCAAAGGGGGATACCCCCCGCGCAGCACAACTCTTCTTT. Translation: CALGELPKGDTPRAAQLFF.

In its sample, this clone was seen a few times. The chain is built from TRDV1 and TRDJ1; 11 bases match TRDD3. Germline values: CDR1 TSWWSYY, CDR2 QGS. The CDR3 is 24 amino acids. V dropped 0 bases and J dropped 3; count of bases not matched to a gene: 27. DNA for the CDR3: TGTGCTCTTGGGGAACTACCAGTCGCAGGGCCTTCCTACATCTGGGGGATACCAGCCGATAAACTCATCTTT. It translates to CALGELPVAGPSYIWGIPADKLIF.

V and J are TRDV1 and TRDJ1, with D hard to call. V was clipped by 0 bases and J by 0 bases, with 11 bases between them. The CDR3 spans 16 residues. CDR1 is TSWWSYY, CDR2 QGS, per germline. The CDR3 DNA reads TGTGCTCTTGGGGAACTTCCCTCGGGGTACACCGATAAACTCATCTTT. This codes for CALGELPSGYTDKLIF.

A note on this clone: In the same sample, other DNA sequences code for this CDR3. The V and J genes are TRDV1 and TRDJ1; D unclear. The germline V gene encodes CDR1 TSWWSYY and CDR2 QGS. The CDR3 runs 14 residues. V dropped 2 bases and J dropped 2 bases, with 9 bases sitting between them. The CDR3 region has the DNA TGTGCTCTTGGGGAAGTCCCAGGGACCGATAAACTCATCTTT. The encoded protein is CALGEVPGTDKLIF.

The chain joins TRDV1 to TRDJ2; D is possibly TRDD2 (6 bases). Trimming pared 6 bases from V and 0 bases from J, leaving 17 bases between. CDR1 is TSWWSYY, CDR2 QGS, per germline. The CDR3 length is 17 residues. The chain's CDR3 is CALGSFLTPTLTAQLFF. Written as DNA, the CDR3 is TGTGCTCTTGGATCGTTCCTAACCCCTACTTTGACAGCACAACTCTTCTTT.